These 8 T cell receptor beta chains came from one sample sequenced in a study of blood T cell repertoires in COVID-19. Sequenced by immunoSEQ multiplex PCR; TCRdb stores in-frame clones only, minus some. The sample shows 100,000 to 150,000 clones, around 89% of them seen only once. Sequencing used peripheral blood. The receptors were sampled from a man aged 45-60 years with acute or convalescent COVID-19.

The chain links TRBV11-3 to TRBJ2-2; 16 nucleotides line up with TRBD2. The CDR3 totals 17 residues. With 5 bases clipped from V and 5 bases from J, the junction kept 5 bases outside the gene matches. The germline gives CDR1 SGHNT, CDR2 YENEEA. The CDR3 reads CASSPGTSGRVTGELFF. Here the CDR3 DNA reads TGTGCCAGCAGCCCCGGGACTAGCGGGAGGGTTACCGGGGAGCTGTTTTTT.

This clone was observed a handful of times. This chain connects TRBV20-1 to TRBJ2-3; TRBD2 matches at 7 bases. The CDR3 extends over 15 amino acids. Trimming at V came to 3 bases and at J to 2 bases, leaving 8 bases not matched to a gene. Germline V gene lookup returns CDR1 DFQATT and CDR2 SNEGSKA (reference sequence). This CDR3 reads CSASSAGEITDTQYF. In DNA form, the CDR3 reads TGCAGTGCTAGTAGTGCGGGAGAGATCACAGATACGCAGTATTTT.

The rearrangement joins TRBV27 to TRBJ1-2; 9 bases are a match to TRBD1. The CDR3 spans 15 residues. The junction had 6 bases not matched to a gene; V was cut back by 2 bases and J by 5 bases. CDR1 and CDR2 from the germline V gene are MNHEY and SMNVEV (reference sequence). DNA for the CDR3: TGTGCCAGCAGTTTAACGCCGGGACAGGGATATGGCTACACCTTC. Translation: CASSLTPGQGYGYTF.

This chain links TRBV4-2 with TRBJ2-7; 8 positions match TRBD2. Germline loops: CDR1 LGHNA, CDR2 YNFKEQ. J was trimmed by 3 bases and V by 0 bases; bases with no gene match: 7. This CDR3 is built from 16 residues. CDR3 region: CASSQDVRRGDYEQYF. As DNA, the CDR3 is TGTGCCAGCAGCCAAGATGTACGGCGGGGGGACTACGAGCAGTACTTC.

The CDR3 sequence: CAWTPGIDETQYF. As DNA, the CDR3 is TGTGCCTGGACGCCCGGGATTGACGAGACCCAGTACTTC. The genes are TRBV30 and TRBJ2-5, with D possibly matching TRBD2 (5 bases). The CDR3 sequence is 13 residues long. V lost 4 bases and J lost 5, with 14 bases in between. Germline values: CDR1 GTSNPN, CDR2 SVGIG (reference sequence). The full variable domain, in which reference TRBV30 and TRBJ2-5 provide the parts outside the CDR3, is SQTIHQWPATLVQPVGSPLSLECTVEGTSNPNLYWYRQAAGRGLQLLFYSVGIGQISSEVPQNLSASRPQDRQFILSSKKLLLSDSGFYLCAWTPGIDETQYFGPGTRLLVL.

V usage is TRBV10-2 and J usage is TRBJ1-4; perhaps TRBD1 as D (5 bases). Looked up from germline, CDR1 is WSHSY and CDR2 is SAAADI. V was shortened by 2 bases and J by 8 bases, with 15 bases between the two germline ends. The CDR3 consists of 15 residues. The CDR3 is CASSEATAGGEKLFF. In DNA, the CDR3 is TGCGCCAGCAGTGAGGCGACGGCTGGGGGGGAAAAACTGTTTTTT.

The chain has TRBV6-1 and TRBJ1-6; D is perhaps TRBD1 (5 bases). The CDR3 covers 16 residues. Trimming shortened V by 0 bases and J by 6 bases, and 12 bases separated the two germline ends. Germline loops: CDR1 MNHNS, CDR2 SASEGT. Here the CDR3 DNA reads TGTGCCAGCAGTGAAGCTCATGGGGGAGGTAATTCACCCCTCCACTTT. Encoded protein: CASSEAHGGGNSPLHF.

V and J are TRBV25-1 and TRBJ1-2, with a possible D match to TRBD1 (5 bases). The CDR3 extends over 13 amino acids. V lost 3 bases, J lost 4 bases, and 9 bases lay in between. CDR1 and CDR2 (germline): MGHDK, SYGVNS. CDR3 DNA: TGTGCCAGCAGTGATCTAAGGGGCTATGGCTACACCTTC. Translating it yields CASSDLRGYGYTF.